A single sample gave rise to the 27 T cell receptor beta chains below, sequenced in a study of prognosis after radiotherapy for stage I lung cancer. From genomic DNA, two-round multiplex PCR was used to amplify TCR beta CDR3. First-round PCR used primers specific to each TRBV and TRBJ gene. In TCRdb, the multiplex PCR reads were re-called with MiXCR into one record per CDR3 protein. Of around 30,000 distinct CDR3 sequences in the sample, approximately 31% are singletons; the top ten hold around an eighth. The sample was PBMCs, taken before or after stereotactic body radiation therapy (not recorded which). The receptors derive from a donor over 45 with non-small cell lung cancer.

As to this clonotype: Compared with germline, one end of the junction differs, possibly owing to a read error. The DNA for the CDR3 is TGTGCCAACTCACTTTTGAGCTCTGGAAACACCATGTATTTT. Amino acid sequence: CANSLLSSGNTMYF. The chain recombines TRBV6-1 with TRBJ1-3; D remains ambiguous. Per germline, CDR1 MNHNS and CDR2 SASEGT. The CDR3 extends over 14 amino acids.

V and J are TRBV20-1 and TRBJ1-4; the D gene is possibly TRBD1 (6 bases). Germline-derived CDR1 and CDR2 are DFQATT and SNEGSKA (reference sequence). Trimming took 6 bases from V and 4 from J, leaving 21 bases between them. The CDR3 covers 16 residues. The CDR3 spells CSANTGPAVNNEKLFF. CDR3 nucleotides: TGCAGTGCAAACACAGGGCCGGCAGTGAATAATGAAAAACTGTTTTTT.

This clonotype was seen repeatedly, ten times or more. The chain is built from TRBV2 and TRBJ1-1, with a tentative D call TRBD1 (6 bases). The CDR3 loop spans 15 amino acids. V lost 1 base, J lost 4 bases, and 13 bases lay in between. CDR1 SNHLY and CDR2 FYNNEI come from the germline V gene. CDR3 DNA sequence: TGTGCCAGCAGTGAAGACGACAGGCTGGGCACTGAAGCTTTCTTT. Its translation is CASSEDDRLGTEAFF.

Many counts were recorded for this clonotype. This rearrangement joins TRBV20-1 to TRBJ2-5; D is ambiguous. The V gene's germline CDR1 is DFQATT and CDR2 SNEGSKA (reference sequence). This CDR3 has 15 residues. Trimming pared 3 bases from V and 5 bases from J, leaving 19 bases between. CDR3 DNA: TGCAGTGCTAGGGATCTCTCTGCAGCCGAGGAGACCCAGTACTTC. Its translation is CSARDLSAAEETQYF.

This clonotype was recorded at least ten times. The genes are TRBV2 and TRBJ2-5; TRBD2 is a possible D gene (5 bases). There are 14 residues in the CDR3. Trimming stripped 7 bases from V and 5 bases from J, with 17 bases between. Germline V CDR1 and CDR2: SNHLY, FYNNEI. The CDR3 reads CASTRTGSWETQYF. The DNA of the CDR3 is TGTGCCAGCACTAGGACGGGGAGTTGGGAGACCCAGTACTTC.

The table lists this clonotype with many counts. The chain uses TRBV20-1 and TRBJ2-2, with 12 bases that match TRBD2. The CDR3 totals 17 residues. In germline, CDR1 is DFQATT, CDR2 SNEGSKA (reference sequence). Unmatched junction bases numbered 7, after V lost 0 bases and J lost 5 bases. The CDR3 coding sequence is TGCAGTGCTAGAGAGCTCGGACTAGCGGGGTTTACCGGGGAGCTGTTTTTT. Translating it yields CSARELGLAGFTGELFF.

As to this clonotype: A much larger clone sits a single nucleotide away, making a read error possible. V and J are TRBV7-9 and TRBJ2-5; 9 bases are shared with TRBD1. Germline CDR1 and CDR2: SEHNR and FQNEAQ (reference sequence). The CDR3 loop spans 17 amino acids. The chain's CDR3 is CASSSTARDRVRETHYF. The DNA for the CDR3 is TGTGCCAGCAGCTCTACCGCCCGGGACAGGGTACGAGAGACCCATTACTTC.

The table lists this clonotype with a count of one. This sequence joins TRBV7-8 and TRBJ2-2; D is ambiguous. CDR3 size: 14 residues. The V gene's germline CDR1 is SGHVS and CDR2 FQNEAQ. CDR3: CARSLSGYTGELFF. In DNA, the CDR3 is TGTGCAAGAAGCTTATCGGGTTACACCGGGGAGCTGTTTTTT.

This clonotype was seen at least ten times. The rearrangement links TRBV19 to TRBJ2-2; TRBD1 agrees at 7 bases. Losses at the gene ends were 4 bases for V and 2 bases for J; bases not matched to a gene: 7. The CDR3 has 16 residues. Germline V gene sequence: CDR1 LNHDA, CDR2 SQIVND (reference sequence). This CDR3 is CASSNSRQGNTGELFF. CDR3 sequence (DNA): TGTGCCAGTAGTAACTCCCGACAGGGTAACACCGGGGAGCTGTTTTTT.

In its sample, this clonotype was seen many times. The V call is TRBV6-5, the J call TRBJ1-2; D gene ambiguous. V was trimmed by 2 bases and J by 4 bases, leaving 5 bases between them. CDR1 and CDR2 from the germline V gene are MNHEY and SVGAGI. This CDR3 has 12 amino acids. In DNA, the CDR3 is TGTGCCAGCAGTTACAGGGCCTATGGCTACACCTTC. Translating gives CASSYRAYGYTF.

This clonotype has only one observation. One end of the junction varies from germline; a read error may be responsible. The gene calls are TRBV30 and TRBJ1-4; TRBD1 agrees at 10 bases. The CDR3 runs 15 residues. Germline V lookup: CDR1 GTSNPN, CDR2 SVGIG (reference sequence). CDR3 in amino acids: CAWGRDRGLIENLFF. The CDR3 nucleotides read TGTGCCTGGGGCCGGGACAGGGGCCTCATTGAAAATCTGTTTTTT.

The table lists this clonotype with many counts. The V gene is TRBV7-2, the J gene TRBJ1-2; TRBD1 aligns across 9 bases. This CDR3 spans 14 amino acids. After removal of 5 bases from V and 6 bases from J, the junction contained 7 bases not matched to a gene. Germline V gives CDR1 SGHTA, CDR2 FQGNSA. The CDR3 DNA is TGTGCCAGCAGCCCTTATGACAGGGGGAATGGCTACACCTTC. Translation gives CASSPYDRGNGYTF.

This clonotype turned up a few times. The rearrangement joins TRBV5-4 to TRBJ2-7, with 7 bases that match TRBD1. The CDR3 length is 14 residues. The V and J ends lost 4 bases and 2 bases, in that order; junction bases with no gene match: 6. Germline values: CDR1 SGHNT, CDR2 YYREEE (reference sequence). The CDR3 DNA reads as TGTGCCAGCAGCCCAGGACAGGAAACCTACGAGCAGTACTTC. Its translation: CASSPGQETYEQYF.

This clonotype appeared once. The V call is TRBV13, the J call TRBJ2-7; 8 nucleotides match TRBD2. The V gene's germline CDR1 is PRHDT and CDR2 FYEKMQ (reference sequence). CDR3 length equals 16 residues. J lost 4 bases, V lost 0 bases, and 8 bases had no gene match. The CDR3 DNA is TGTGCCAGCAGCTTAGGAGACGGGAGGGTTATTTACGAGCAGTACTTC. Protein product: CASSLGDGRVIYEQYF.

Worth noting for this clonotype: This may be a read error, as it is one base from a much larger clone. This sequence joins TRBV7-9 and TRBJ1-1; a possible D gene is TRBD1 (6 bases). CDR3 size: 15 residues. Germline-derived CDR1 and CDR2 are SEHNR and FQNEAQ (reference sequence). With 1 base removed from V and 4 bases from J, the gap between germline ends came to 13 bases. The CDR3 DNA follows: TGTGCCAGCAGCTTAGGACAGGCGGGGTGCACTGAAGCTTTCTTT. Encoded protein: CASSLGQAGCTEAFF.

This clonotype was detected ten times or more. The CDR3 region has the DNA TGTGCCAGCAGTTGGACAGGGCCCTCCGAGCAGTACTTC. Translation: CASSWTGPSEQYF. V usage is TRBV27 and J usage is TRBJ2-7; 8 bases fit TRBD1. Germline values: CDR1 MNHEY, CDR2 SMNVEV (reference sequence). V lost 4 bases to trimming and J lost 6 bases; unmatched junction nucleotides: 5. The CDR3 runs to 13 residues.

This clonotype has at least ten counts. V is TRBV7-9 and J is TRBJ1-4; no clear D gene. V lost 5 bases to trimming and J lost 0 bases, with 10 bases between them. CDR1 and CDR2 (germline): SEHNR, FQNEAQ (reference sequence). The CDR3 has 15 residues. The CDR3 DNA sequence: TGTGCCAGCAGCCCCCGACGGGCAACTAATGAAAAACTGTTTTTT. Translation gives CASSPRRATNEKLFF. The full variable domain, rest sourced from reference TRBV7-9 and TRBJ1-4, is DTGVSQNPRHKITKRGQNVTFRCDPISEHNRLYWYRQTLGQGPEFLTYFQNEAQLEKSRLLSDRFSAERPKGSFSTLEIQRTEQGDSAMYLCASSPRRATNEKLFFGSGTQLSVL.

This clonotype was observed many times. The chain carries TRBV3-1 and TRBJ1-1; a possible D gene is TRBD1 (6 bases). Germline assignment: CDR1 LGHDT and CDR2 YNNKEL (reference sequence). The CDR3 loop spans 14 amino acids. V dropped 6 bases and J dropped 3 bases, with 14 bases sitting between them. The chain's CDR3 is CASRSQGMDTEAFF. CDR3 coding DNA: TGTGCCAGCAGGTCACAGGGTATGGACACTGAAGCTTTCTTT.

This clonotype was seen at least ten times. The chain has TRBV6-1 and TRBJ1-1, with a tentative D call TRBD1 (5 bases). The ends were cut back, 8 bases at V and 2 bases at J, with 12 bases in the middle. The CDR3 is 13 amino acids. Germline assignment: CDR1 MNHNS and CDR2 SASEGT. CDR3 region: CASRGRDNTEAFF. The CDR3 region has the DNA TGTGCCAGCCGTGGGAGGGACAACACTGAAGCTTTCTTT.

On this clonotype: The DNA is omitted, as the CDR3 cannot be located on it reliably, and the CDR3 follows TCRdb's listing. The rearrangement joins TRBV27 to TRBJ2-7; TRBD1, the D gene given by the table, was not confirmed from the DNA. Germline-derived CDR1 and CDR2 are MNHEY and SMNVEV (reference sequence). The CDR3 has 16 residues if both end residues are counted. This CDR3 is CASILGTGLSFYEQYF.

This clonotype showed up many times. V gene TRBV5-1 combines with J gene TRBJ2-5; possibly TRBD1 for D (6 bases). Per germline, CDR1 SGHRS and CDR2 YFSETQ. Trimming shortened V by 2 bases and J by 3 bases, and 8 bases separated the two germline ends. The CDR3 totals 13 residues. In DNA, the CDR3 is TGCGCCAGCAGCTTCGACAGGAAAGAGACCCAGTACTTC. Protein sequence: CASSFDRKETQYF. The full variable domain, its missing parts supplied by reference TRBV5-1 and TRBJ2-5, is KAGVTQTPRYLIKTRGQQVTLSCSPISGHRSVSWYQQTPGQGLQFLFEYFSETQRNKGNFPGRFSGRQFSNSRSEMNVSTLELGDSALYLCASSFDRKETQYFGPGTRLLVL.

This clonotype was seen just once. A junction end diverges from the germline sequence, so it may reflect a read error. The chain is built from TRBV6-1 and TRBJ2-3, with unresolved D. This CDR3 has 15 amino acids. The germline gives CDR1 MNHNS, CDR2 SASEGT. CDR3 coding DNA: TGTGCCAGCAGCGAAGGGAAAGCTAGCACAGATACGCAGTATTTT. This encodes CASSEGKASTDTQYF.

Ten or more counts support this clonotype. The chain couples TRBV28 to TRBJ2-3; 8 nucleotides agree with TRBD2. CDR3 length equals 16 residues. Germline V lookup: CDR1 MDHEN, CDR2 SYDVKM. V dropped 5 bases and J dropped 1; count of bases not matched to a gene: 8. CDR3 protein: CASSTRAGAGTDTQYF. CDR3 nucleotide sequence: TGTGCCAGCAGTACCCGAGCGGGGGCCGGCACAGATACGCAGTATTTT.

This clonotype was seen at least ten times. J is TRBJ2-1 and V is TRBV4-2; TRBD2 agrees at 8 bases. CDR3 length: 16 residues. The V gene end was trimmed by 2 bases and the J gene end by 5 bases; junction bases not matched to a gene: 8. Germline V lookup: CDR1 LGHNA, CDR2 YNFKEQ. The CDR3 coding sequence is TGTGCCAGCAGCCAACTAAAGCGGGGGAATAACAATGAGCAGTTCTTC. This gives the protein CASSQLKRGNNNEQFF.

This clonotype was seen ten or more times. This sequence joins TRBV5-1 and TRBJ1-1, with 8 bases matching TRBD1. V trimming: 0 bases; J trimming: 1 base; junction bases outside the gene matches: 8. Germline V gives CDR1 SGHRS, CDR2 YFSETQ. This CDR3 is 17 amino acids long. DNA for the CDR3: TGCGCCAGCAGCTTGGTACCGACAGGGGTATGGAACACTGAAGCTTTCTTT. Encoded protein: CASSLVPTGVWNTEAFF.

This clonotype was picked up a small number of times. This may come from a read error, since a much larger clone is one base off. The final CDR3 position lacks the conserved phenylalanine or tryptophan, pointing to a likely read error. The rearrangement uses TRBV6-5 and TRBJ2-1; D is uncertain. V lost 1 base and J lost 7, with 8 bases in between. CDR3 length: 13 amino acids. Germline assignment: CDR1 MNHEY and CDR2 SVGAGI. This CDR3 reads CASSYYLPNEQFL. The CDR3, as DNA: TGTGCCAGCAGTTACTATCTACCTAATGAGCAGTTCTTA.

This clonotype was found many times. The CDR3 DNA reads TGTGCCAGCGGGACAGGGGTCACTGAAGCTTTCTTT. Translation gives CASGTGVTEAFF. The V call is TRBV19, the J call TRBJ1-1; the match to TRBD1 covers 10 bases. The CDR3 runs 12 residues. After removal of 9 bases from V and 4 bases from J, the junction contained 2 bases not matched to a gene. Germline lookup yields CDR1 LNHDA and CDR2 SQIVND (reference sequence).